The clone carrying this T cell receptor beta chain occurred many times. Its antigen is not identified. The data are from a study of neurological immune-mediated disorders. General study results and limits: Expanded clones shared no identical CDR3 amino acid sequences across subjects, which suggested private TCR-beta repertoires in all groups. Phylogenetic grouping put 18 of 34 multiple sclerosis patients' repertoires into one related-CDR3 cluster, a possible signature.

Between the trimmed V and J ends, which lost 5 bases and 6 bases, there was a span of 21 bases. Looked up from germline, CDR1 is SGHTA and CDR2 is FQGNSA. The CDR3 contains 16 residues. By 5'RACE with 10-nucleotide random UMIs, the cDNA was made. TCRdb re-called the 5' RACE reads through MiXCR, storing one row per CDR3 protein. The table lists roughly 100,000 distinct CDR3 sequences, 3.5% to 4% of them singletons, with 5% to 6.5% in the top ten. Sequencing was done on a sample of PBMCs. V is TRBV7-2 and J is TRBJ2-3; D perhaps matches TRBD2 (6 bases). The source of this sequence is a woman under 30 with multiple sclerosis. In DNA form, the CDR3 reads TGTGCCAGCAGCCAGGGCCCGGGAGCCGGTACGGATACGCAGTATTTT. Its translation: CASSQGPGAGTDTQYF.